The subject of this entry is one TCR beta chain. This entry is derived from a study of T cell responses to AZD1222 COVID-19 vaccine. Some clones are missing from TCRdb's copy, which holds only in-frame ones; the method was immunoSEQ multiplex PCR. The data hold some 140,000 clones, with more than 85% observed a single time. CDR1 is SGHTA, CDR2 FQGNSA, per germline. V lost 5 bases and J lost 10, with 18 bases in between. The length of the CDR3 is 14 residues. This chain connects TRBV7-2 to TRBJ2-1, with D perhaps TRBD1 (5 bases). This TCR derives from an adult in good health. Specimen: peripheral blood, collected on day 0 of AZD1222 vaccination. The CDR3 region has the DNA TGTGCCAGCAGCGAAACAAGCAGGGTACGGGAGCAGTTCTTC. Translation: CASSETSRVREQFF.